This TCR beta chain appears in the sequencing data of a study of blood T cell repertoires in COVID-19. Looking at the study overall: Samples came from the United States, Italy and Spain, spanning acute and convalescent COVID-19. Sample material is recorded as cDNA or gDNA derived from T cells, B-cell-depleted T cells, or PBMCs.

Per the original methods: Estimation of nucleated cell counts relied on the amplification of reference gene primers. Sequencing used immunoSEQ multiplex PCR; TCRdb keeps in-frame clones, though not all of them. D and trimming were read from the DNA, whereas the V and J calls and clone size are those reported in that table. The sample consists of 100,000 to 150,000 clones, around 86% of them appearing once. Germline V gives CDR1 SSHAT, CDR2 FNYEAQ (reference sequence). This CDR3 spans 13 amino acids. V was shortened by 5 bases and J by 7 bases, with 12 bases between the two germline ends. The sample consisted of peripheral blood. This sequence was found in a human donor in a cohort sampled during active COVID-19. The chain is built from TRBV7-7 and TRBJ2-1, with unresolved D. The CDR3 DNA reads TGTGCCAGCAGCCTCCCGGGTGGGAATGAGCAGTTCTTC. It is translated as CASSLPGGNEQFF.